The 10 T cell receptor beta chains reported below all come from one sample, sequenced in a study of human T cells and chemical hapten exposure listed by TCRdb under 2021. The time point label on this specimen signifies: patch test 1, 2 weeks after DPC sensitization. This sample's treatment or condition label indicates: therapeutic diphenylcyclopropenone sensitization with weekly scalp DPC. The protocol used for the library was RACE. TCRdb names NextSeq 500 as the instrument used. The raw public reads went through TCRdb reprocessing: fastp at Q25, MiXCR clone calling, in-frame beta chains kept. Every CDR3 protein is listed once, alongside the most common genes and DNA of its rows. In this sample the table shows under 150,000 distinct CDR3 sequences, roughly an eighth of which occur a single time. The top ten hold 1.4% of the sample. The starting material was whole blood, obtained in connection with sensitization to the hapten diphenylcyclopropenone (DPC). The receptors shown here come from a woman aged 45-65 years with alopecia areata. Some clones in this sample may be carry-over from other donors' samples.

The genes are TRBV7-9 and TRBJ2-3; 7 bases align to TRBD2. J lost 4 bases, V lost 5 bases, and 6 bases had no gene match. Germline V lookup: CDR1 SEHNR, CDR2 FQNEAQ (reference sequence). The CDR3 has 14 amino acids. CDR3 residues: CASSPPAGPDTQYF. The CDR3 DNA reads as TGTGCCAGCAGCCCCCCAGCGGGACCAGATACGCAGTATTTT.

This clonotype was observed a few times. The chain carries TRBV28 and TRBJ2-5; no clear D gene. Germline assignment: CDR1 MDHEN and CDR2 SYDVKM. The V end lost 5 bases, the J end lost 3 bases, and 22 bases lay between the germline ends. CDR3 length: 17 amino acids. The CDR3 bases are TGTGCCAGCAGTCCCCGGTACCCTCGAACAAAAGAAGAGACCCAGTACTTC. Amino acid sequence: CASSPRYPRTKEETQYF.

The chain is built from TRBV28 and TRBJ1-5; D unclear. The CDR3 sequence is 13 residues long. Trimming removed 6 bases from V and 0 bases from J, with 6 bases in between. The germline gives CDR1 MDHEN, CDR2 SYDVKM. Here the CDR3 reads CASSYSSNQPQHF. The DNA for the CDR3 is TGTGCCAGCAGCTATTCTAGCAATCAGCCCCAGCATTTT.

This clonotype was picked up a small number of times. Germline is not matched at one junction end, which may reflect a read error. The chain combines TRBV7-7 with TRBJ2-1, with D possibly called TRBD1 or TRBD2 (5 bases each). The CDR3 loop spans 15 amino acids. CDR1 is SSHAT and CDR2 is FNYEAQ in the germline V gene (reference sequence). CDR3 nucleotides: TGTGCTAGCAGCAAAGGGACCGGTTTCTGGAATGAGCAGTTCTTC. Amino acids: CASSKGTGFWNEQFF.

In this sample, this clonotype turned up many times. The chain couples TRBV6-6 to TRBJ1-1; the D is unclear. V lost 7 bases to trimming and J lost 3 bases, with 6 bases between them. This CDR3 region has 11 residues. CDR1 MNHNY and CDR2 SVGAGI come from the germline V gene (reference sequence). The CDR3 protein is CASKRDTEAFF. As DNA, the CDR3 is TGTGCCAGCAAGAGGGACACTGAAGCTTTCTTT.

Remarks on this clonotype: One end of the junction is discordant with germline, which a read error may explain. The CDR3 is CASSLHLAGRAGELFF. Here the CDR3 DNA reads TGTGCTAGCAGCTTACACCTAGCGGGGCGCGCCGGGGAGCTGTTTTTT. The chain recombines TRBV7-7 with TRBJ2-2; the match to TRBD2 covers 9 bases. The CDR3 is 16 amino acids. The germline V gene encodes CDR1 SSHAT and CDR2 FNYEAQ (reference sequence).

This clonotype was seen at least ten times. The V call is TRBV5-6, the J call TRBJ1-1, with D uncertain. CDR1 SGHDT and CDR2 YYEEEE come from the germline V gene. V dropped 2 bases and J dropped 1 base, with 12 bases sitting between them. The CDR3 consists of 15 residues. CDR3 in amino acids: CASSFSGFSNTEAFF. The CDR3 coding sequence is TGTGCCAGCAGCTTTTCAGGTTTTTCGAACACTGAAGCTTTCTTT.

A single count supports this clonotype. The CDR3 region is CASRSYWDPDTQYF. Here the CDR3 DNA reads TGTGCCAGCAGGTCATATTGGGACCCAGATACGCAGTATTTT. V is TRBV6-1 and J is TRBJ2-3, with D perhaps assigned TRBD1 or TRBD2 (5 bases each). This CDR3 has 14 residues. Trimming took off 6 bases at V and 4 bases at J, with 14 bases between the two ends. Germline CDR1 and CDR2: MNHNS and SASEGT.

The chain has TRBV12-3 or TRBV12-4 and TRBJ2-1; 9 nucleotides align to TRBD1. V lost 3 bases and J lost 10; bases outside the gene matches: 16. The CDR3 length is 17 residues. The CDR3 protein is CASSFAGTGRSPNEQFF. CDR3 bases: TGTGCCAGCAGTTTTGCCGGGACAGGGAGATCCCCAAACGAGCAGTTCTTC.

This clonotype turned up a few times. This sequence joins TRBV2 and TRBJ2-7; TRBD1 or TRBD2 may be the D gene (5 bases each). This CDR3 contains 12 residues. V was cut by 3 bases and J by 4 bases, with 7 bases left in between. Germline V gene lookup returns CDR1 SNHLY and CDR2 FYNNEI. DNA of the CDR3: TGTGCCAGCAGTGATGAGGGGTACGAGCAGTACTTC. This gives the protein CASSDEGYEQYF.